This T cell receptor beta chain stems from a study of blood T cell repertoires in COVID-19. Study background: Material from acute and convalescent COVID-19 was sourced from the United States, Italy and Spain.

Germline V gives CDR1 LNHDA, CDR2 SQIVND (reference sequence). The CDR3 runs 15 residues. V shed 5 bases and J shed 7 bases, with 18 bases lying between them. How the authors handled the data: Reference gene primers were amplified, and this amplification served to estimate nucleated cell counts. Only in-frame clones appear in the TCRdb table, and some are missing; sequencing was by immunoSEQ multiplex PCR. Clone size and the V and J calls come from that table; the DNA yielded D and trimming. The table includes 30,000 to 40,000 clones, 85% detected once. The sample comprised peripheral blood. The chain recombines TRBV19 with TRBJ1-5, with D maybe TRBD1 (5 bases). The clonotype was recovered from a man over 45 with active COVID-19. As DNA, the CDR3 is TGTGCCAGTAGTCTTTGGGTAGGGGTCGGCCAGCCCCAGCATTTT. Residues: CASSLWVGVGQPQHF.